The present T cell receptor (beta chain) was sequenced within a study of blood T cell repertoires in COVID-19. Study overall: Sources were T cells, B-cell-depleted T cells, or PBMCs; the material itself was cDNA or gDNA.

The CDR3 sequence is 13 residues long. Germline V gene sequence: CDR1 SEHNR, CDR2 FQNEAQ (reference sequence). V gave up 2 bases and J gave up 9 bases; unmatched junction bases: 4. Data came from immunoSEQ multiplex PCR; TCRdb stores just in-frame clones and leaves some out. The sample records about 170,000 clones, about nine tenths being singletons. Recruited during active infection, patients (from Seattle) were subsequently followed longitudinally. This sequence joins TRBV7-9 and TRBJ2-1; 7 bases map to TRBD2. Sequenced: peripheral blood. This TCR came from a man in his late teens or twenties with COVID-19, enrolled during active disease. Written as DNA, the CDR3 is TGTGCCAGCAGCTTACTAGGGGAGGGTGAGCAGTTCTTC. This sequence encodes CASSLLGEGEQFF. Full variable domain (missing parts from reference TRBV7-9 and TRBJ2-1): DTGVSQNPRHKITKRGQNVTFRCDPISEHNRLYWYRQTLGQGPEFLTYFQNEAQLEKSRLLSDRFSAERPKGSFSTLEIQRTEQGDSAMYLCASSLLGEGEQFFGPGTRLTVL.